This paragraph reports one TCR beta chain. This clone is medium-sized (0.01 to 0.1%) in terms of sample share. Its binding antigen is unknown. Qualities for individual bases were not recorded, and no much larger clone is one base off. The source of the sample is a study of metastatic and nonmetastatic thyroid tumors (dated by TCRdb to 2020 to 2021). Regarding the complete study: For patients with malignant and with benign thyroid disease, the researchers compared repertoires between peripheral blood samples and tumor or nodule tissue samples.

Library creation used PCR. Sequencing took place on an Illumina HiSeq 4000. High-throughput sequencing was used to profile the TCR beta-chain CDR3 region of every patient. Regarding the original processing steps: CDR3 differences across clinicopathological groups were used to build a classifier for discriminating distant-metastatic papillary thyroid cancer patients. To measure repertoire diversity the researchers used the Shannon index, while the Morisita-Horn index served to gauge how similar the tumor and blood repertoires were. TCRdb reworked the public reads: Q25 trimming with fastp, MiXCR clone assembly, productive beta chains retained. These V and J calls derive from TCRdb rather than the authors' analysis. The sample includes tens of thousands of clones, with around a fifth observed a single time. The ten most abundant clones make up roughly 5.1% of the sample. No treatment had been received by any patient before thyroid surgery. The study retrospectively analysed patient clinical samples collected from about 2012 to 2018 using T-cell receptor beta sequencing.

Overall study results and their limits: In both blood and tumor samples, malignant tumors were reported to have significantly higher TCR beta diversity than benign nodules.

From a lookup of the germline V gene (reference sequence), CDR1 and CDR2 are MNHEY and SMNVEV. Germline trimming: 2 bases from V, 2 bases from J; junction bases outside gene matches: 1. The CDR3 starts with the cysteine, ends with the phenylalanine, and has 14 residues. The entry retains the CDR3 DNA only, 42 bases that are in frame from base 1. The chain is assembled from TRBV27 and TRBJ2-3; TRBD1 fits 7 bases in the junction. The sequenced sample consisted of blood. The TCR originated in a male donor with papillary thyroid cancer or a benign thyroid nodule (not recorded which). Some clones in this sample may be carry-over from other donors' samples. The DNA is TGTGCCAGCAGTTTAACAGGGGCCACAGATACGCAGTATTTT. It codes for CASSLTGATDTQYF.